These 31 T cell receptor beta chains were sequenced from one sample in a study of blood T cell repertoires in COVID-19. The protocol was immunoSEQ multiplex PCR, while the TCRdb copy is restricted to in-frame clones and leaves out a portion. The sample has under 50,000 clones, more than 90% seen once. Sequenced input: peripheral blood. The source of these receptors is a man between 65 and 80 years old with active COVID-19.

The chain carries TRBV28 and TRBJ2-1; 9 nucleotides agree with TRBD2. This CDR3 is built from 16 residues. The germline V gene encodes CDR1 MDHEN and CDR2 SYDVKM. With 4 bases clipped from V and 3 bases from J, the junction kept 7 bases outside the gene matches. CDR3 loop: CASSSLLAGSYNEQFF. The CDR3 coding sequence is TGTGCCAGCAGTTCCCTCCTAGCGGGAAGCTACAATGAGCAGTTCTTC.

This clone was counted once. The junction shows a germline mismatch at one end, possibly a read error. V gene TRBV7-7 combines with J gene TRBJ2-5, with a tentative D call TRBD2 (5 bases). Germline V gene lookup returns CDR1 SSHAT and CDR2 FNYEAQ (reference sequence). The CDR3 spans 15 residues. CDR3 protein: CASSLAGLYQETQYF. For the CDR3, the DNA is TGTGCTAGCAGCTTGGCGGGTTTGTACCAAGAGACCCAGTACTTC. Drawing the rest from reference TRBV7-7 and TRBJ2-5, the complete variable domain is GAGVSQSPRYKVTKRGQDVTLRCDPISSHATLYWYQQALGQGPEFLTYFNYEAQPDKSGLPSDRFSAERPEGSISTLTIQRTEQRDSAMYRCASSLAGLYQETQYFGPGTRLLVL.

The rearrangement links TRBV12-3 or TRBV12-4 to TRBJ2-2; 7 bases align to TRBD2. The V and J ends lost 8 bases and 7 bases, in that order; junction bases with no gene match: 7. The CDR3 loop spans 13 amino acids. CDR3 amino acids: CASAGAPGGELFF. As DNA, the CDR3 is TGTGCCAGCGCGGGAGCACCAGGCGGGGAGCTGTTTTTT.

The V gene is TRBV5-8, the J gene TRBJ2-1; 9 bases map to TRBD1. The germline gives CDR1 SGHTS, CDR2 YDEGEE. The CDR3 has 16 amino acids. The V gene end was trimmed by 4 bases and the J gene end by 4 bases; junction bases not matched to a gene: 9. CDR3 region: CASSREQGAPYNEQFF. For the CDR3, the DNA is TGTGCCAGCAGCCGTGAACAGGGGGCCCCTTACAATGAGCAGTTCTTC.

CDR3 sequence reads: CASSRTGGLAETQYF. CDR3 DNA: TGTGCCAGCAGCCGGACAGGGGGACTAGCAGAGACCCAGTACTTC. The rearrangement links TRBV7-7 to TRBJ2-5; D may be TRBD1 (10 bases). CDR3 length: 15 amino acids. Germline CDR1 SSHAT, CDR2 FNYEAQ (reference sequence). V lost 5 bases and J 4 bases, leaving 17 bases between the germline ends.

In this sample, this clone turned up once. CDR3 DNA sequence: TGTGCCAGCACCATACACCCTCGGGTCAATGAGCAGTTCTTC. Protein product: CASTIHPRVNEQFF. This chain connects TRBV27 to TRBJ2-1; D remains unclear. Germline V gene lookup returns CDR1 MNHEY and CDR2 SMNVEV (reference sequence). Trimming removed 7 bases from V and 6 bases from J, with 16 bases in between. This CDR3 has 14 residues.

The chain combines TRBV19 with TRBJ2-4; tentatively, D is TRBD2 (6 bases). Deletions cut 3 bases from V and 9 bases from J, with 9 bases between. This CDR3 has 12 amino acids. Looked up from germline, CDR1 is LNHDA and CDR2 is SQIVND (reference sequence). CDR3 bases: TGTGCCAGTAGTATCTCGGAGGGCATTCAGTACTTC. Translation gives CASSISEGIQYF.

V usage is TRBV4-1 and J usage is TRBJ2-1; D call uncertain. This CDR3 has 13 amino acids. Per the germline V gene, CDR1 is MGHRA and CDR2 is YSYEKL. V shed 4 bases and J shed 9 bases, with 13 bases lying between them. In DNA, the CDR3 is TGCGCCAGCAGCCCCCATACCGTAGCTGAGCAGTTCTTC. This codes for CASSPHTVAEQFF.

The rearrangement links TRBV7-5 to TRBJ2-5; the D segment call TRBD2 is taken from the table without a DNA check. TRBV7-5 is a pseudogene segment. The CDR3 loop spans 18 amino acids. In DNA form, the CDR3 reads TGTGCCAGAAGGGGAAGCGGGTCTAGCGGGGGGTACCAAGAGACCCAGTACTTC. It encodes CARRGSGSSGGYQETQYF.

The chain uses TRBV7-2 and TRBJ2-7; 8 bases match TRBD1. The CDR3 runs 15 residues. The germline V gene has CDR1 SGHTA and CDR2 FQGNSA. With 2 bases clipped from V and 2 bases from J, the junction kept 5 bases outside the gene matches. In DNA form, the CDR3 reads TGTGCCAGCAGCTTATCGACAGGGGTCGCCTACGAGCAGTACTTC. Protein sequence: CASSLSTGVAYEQYF.

The chain recombines TRBV19 with TRBJ2-1; D is undetermined. The CDR3 has 16 residues. From germline, CDR1 is LNHDA and CDR2 SQIVND (reference sequence). V lost 7 bases and J lost 7, with 23 bases in between. The CDR3 here is CASTSGPLPRWNEQFF. The CDR3 DNA sequence: TGTGCCAGTACTTCCGGTCCCCTGCCGAGGTGGAATGAGCAGTTCTTC. Variable domain in full (rest from reference TRBV19 and TRBJ2-1): DGGITQSPKYLFRKEGQNVTLSCEQNLNHDAMYWYRQDPGQGLRLIYYSQIVNDFQKGDIAEGYSVSREKKESFPLTVTSAQKNPTAFYLCASTSGPLPRWNEQFFGPGTRLTVL.

This rearrangement joins TRBV28 to TRBJ2-7; D uncertain. Trimming cost V 7 bases and J 2 bases, with 6 bases left between them. This CDR3 is 11 amino acids long. The germline gives CDR1 MDHEN, CDR2 SYDVKM. CDR3 region: CASISTYEQYF. The CDR3 DNA sequence: TGTGCCAGCATTTCTACCTACGAGCAGTACTTC.

V usage is TRBV2 and J usage is TRBJ2-3; TRBD2 is a possible D gene (5 bases). V was cut by 7 bases and J by 2 bases, with 19 bases left in between. The length of the CDR3 is 16 residues. Germline V gene data show CDR1 as SNHLY and CDR2 as FYNNEI. In nucleotides, the CDR3 is TGTGCCAGCACTCTCTCTTTACGGGATACCACAGATACGCAGTATTTT. It codes for CASTLSLRDTTDTQYF.

The chain has TRBV5-8 and TRBJ2-2; TRBD1 matches at 7 bases. Germline CDR1 reads SGHTS; CDR2 reads YDEGEE. J was trimmed by 0 bases and V by 4 bases; bases with no gene match: 6. The CDR3 length is 16 residues. In nucleotides, the CDR3 is TGTGCCAGCAGCGAGGGACAGATAACGAACACCGGGGAGCTGTTTTTT. Protein sequence: CASSEGQITNTGELFF.

V usage is TRBV28 and J usage is TRBJ2-4; D is perhaps TRBD1 (6 bases). Germline values: CDR1 MDHEN, CDR2 SYDVKM. CDR3 length: 15 amino acids. The V and J ends lost 3 bases and 7 bases respectively, with 16 bases between them. The CDR3 spells CASSFSWGPSNIQYF. In DNA, the CDR3 is TGTGCCAGCAGTTTTTCCTGGGGGCCTAGTAACATTCAGTACTTC.

The genes are TRBV18 and TRBJ2-1, with a weak D call TRBD1 (5 bases). The CDR3 has 14 residues. CDR1 is KGHSH and CDR2 is LQKENI in the germline V gene. Trimming shortened V by 6 bases and J by 5 bases, and 14 bases separated the two germline ends. The CDR3 region is CASSQVRENNEQFF. The CDR3, as DNA: TGTGCCAGCTCCCAGGTCAGGGAAAACAATGAGCAGTTCTTC.

This chain links TRBV7-9 with TRBJ1-3; no reliable D call. Trimming took 2 bases from V and 0 from J, leaving 5 bases between them. The CDR3 consists of 14 residues. CDR1 SEHNR and CDR2 FQNEAQ come from the germline V gene (reference sequence). CDR3 residues: CASSLTVSGNTIYF. The CDR3 nucleotides are TGTGCCAGCAGCTTAACGGTCTCTGGAAACACCATATATTTT.

The chain is built from TRBV6-6 and TRBJ1-1; D perhaps matches TRBD1 (6 bases). The germline CDR1 and CDR2 sequences are MNHNY and SVGAGI (reference sequence). The V gene lost 0 bases and the J gene lost 5 bases, with 7 bases spanning the gap. The length of the CDR3 is 13 residues. The CDR3 spells CASSYSTGTEAFF. CDR3 coding DNA: TGTGCCAGCAGTTACTCGACAGGAACTGAAGCTTTCTTT.

Of note for this clone: Germline is not matched at one junction end, which may reflect a read error. Different DNA sequences within this sample yield the same CDR3. The chain has TRBV5-1 and TRBJ1-1; no reliable D call. CDR3 length: 15 amino acids. Germline CDR1 reads SGHRS; CDR2 reads YFSETQ. Here the CDR3 reads CASSLAPGANTEAFF. In DNA form, the CDR3 reads TGCGCTAGCAGCTTGGCCCCAGGCGCGAACACTGAAGCTTTCTTT.

The rearrangement uses TRBV27 and TRBJ1-2; 10 nucleotides align to TRBD1. CDR1 is MNHEY, CDR2 SMNVEV, per germline (reference sequence). Trimming cost V 7 bases and J 7 bases; bases outside gene matches: 6. The CDR3 covers 13 residues. This chain's CDR3 is CASTRQGAAGYTF. CDR3 nucleotides: TGTGCCAGCACCAGACAGGGGGCGGCTGGCTACACCTTC.

CDR3 nucleotides: TGTGCCACAGGCAGAATTAACACCGGGGAGCTGTTTTTT. Translated, it gives CATGRINTGELFF. V is TRBV5-8 and J is TRBJ2-2; D is unresolved. The CDR3 is 13 amino acids. Trimming took off 9 bases at V and 2 bases at J, with 11 bases between the two ends. In germline, CDR1 is SGHTS, CDR2 YDEGEE.

The V call is TRBV6-5, the J call TRBJ1-2, with D possibly being TRBD1 (6 bases). CDR1 is MNHEY and CDR2 is SVGAGI in the germline V gene. CDR3 length: 15 amino acids. The V gene lost 6 bases and the J gene lost 2 bases, with 16 bases spanning the gap. CDR3 sequence (DNA): TGTGCCAGCAGGAGACAGGCAGACTTAAACTATGGCTACACCTTC. This encodes CASRRQADLNYGYTF.

The J gene is TRBJ2-4, the V gene TRBV19; D perhaps matches TRBD1 (6 bases). V was shortened by 9 bases and J by 7 bases, with 22 bases between the two germline ends. The CDR3 has 15 amino acids. Germline-derived CDR1 and CDR2 are LNHDA and SQIVND (reference sequence). CDR3 protein: CASNTNRVHGNIQYF. Here the CDR3 DNA reads TGTGCCAGCAATACAAACAGGGTCCACGGGAACATTCAGTACTTC.

The chain couples TRBV9 to TRBJ2-7; 10 positions agree with TRBD2. Per germline, CDR1 SGDLS and CDR2 YYNGEE. The CDR3 has 14 residues. The V segment lost 4 bases and the J segment 3 bases; nucleotides outside the gene matches: 4. The DNA of the CDR3 is TGTGCCAGCAGCCCGGGACTAGCGAACTACGAGCAGTACTTC. Translating it yields CASSPGLANYEQYF.

The CDR3 region has the DNA TGTGCCAGCAGCTTAGGCAAGACTGGAGCCTATGGCTACACCTTC. Translation: CASSLGKTGAYGYTF. This chain joins TRBV7-2 and TRBJ1-2; D call uncertain. V lost 1 base and J 4 bases, leaving 13 bases between the germline ends. CDR1 is SGHTA, CDR2 FQGNSA, per germline. The CDR3 extends over 15 amino acids.

The rearrangement joins TRBV3-1 (or the pseudogene TRBV3-2) to TRBJ2-3; 10 nucleotides agree with TRBD1. This CDR3 has 15 residues. Germline values: CDR1 LGHDT, CDR2 YNNKEL (reference sequence). V dropped 4 bases and J dropped 5; count of bases not matched to a gene: 6. The CDR3 nucleotides are TGTGCCAGCAGCCGGACAGGGGGAAGAAGAGATACGCAGTATTTT. Amino acids: CASSRTGGRRDTQYF.

With regard to this clone: The junction differs from germline at one of its ends, possibly a read error. V usage is TRBV29-1 and J usage is TRBJ2-1, with D perhaps matching TRBD2 (5 bases). CDR3 length: 13 residues. Germline CDR1 reads SQVTM; CDR2 reads ANQGSEA. DNA for the CDR3: TGCAGCGTCGAAGCCCTAGCCCACAATGAGCAGTTCTTC. Protein: CSVEALAHNEQFF.

This chain links TRBV19 with TRBJ1-5; 12 positions agree with TRBD1. CDR1 is LNHDA and CDR2 is SQIVND in the germline V gene (reference sequence). The V and J ends lost 1 base and 2 bases, in that order; junction bases with no gene match: 9. The CDR3 spans 19 residues. CDR3 amino acids: CASSIARDRGLTGNQPQHF. The CDR3 nucleotides read TGTGCCAGTAGTATAGCCCGGGACAGGGGGCTTACGGGCAATCAGCCCCAGCATTTT.

The gene calls are TRBV6-2 or TRBV6-3 and TRBJ2-3, with TRBD2 matching 9 bases. Germline-derived CDR1 and CDR2 are MNHEY and SVGEGT. Germline trimming cut 8 bases from V and 0 bases from J; bases unmatched to any gene: 12. This CDR3 has 17 residues. The CDR3 DNA reads as TGTGCCAGCTGCCGTACCTCTAGCGGGGTAAGCACAGATACGCAGTATTTT. Its protein is CASCRTSSGVSTDTQYF.

V usage is TRBV4-1 and J usage is TRBJ2-7; tentatively, D is TRBD1 (6 bases). The CDR3 spans 14 residues. Germline loops: CDR1 MGHRA, CDR2 YSYEKL. V was trimmed by 4 bases and J by 4 bases, leaving 14 bases between them. The CDR3 reads CASSPRDTGYEQYF. As DNA, the CDR3 is TGCGCCAGCAGCCCCCGGGACACCGGATACGAGCAGTACTTC.

The chain links TRBV7-9 to TRBJ1-4; 11 positions match TRBD1. This CDR3 contains 15 residues. The germline CDR1 and CDR2 sequences are SEHNR and FQNEAQ (reference sequence). Losses at the gene ends were 5 bases for V and 6 bases for J; bases not matched to a gene: 5. The DNA for the CDR3 is TGTGCCAGCAGCCTGCGGACAGGGGGCCATGAAAAACTGTTTTTT. This codes for CASSLRTGGHEKLFF. Variable domain in full (rest from reference TRBV7-9 and TRBJ1-4): DTGVSQNPRHKITKRGQNVTFRCDPISEHNRLYWYRQTLGQGPEFLTYFQNEAQLEKSRLLSDRFSAERPKGSFSTLEIQRTEQGDSAMYLCASSLRTGGHEKLFFGSGTQLSVL.